The sample holds one count of the clone carrying this T cell receptor beta chain. As yet, its antigen is unknown. A far larger clone differs by one base, so this is likely a read error. Genomic DNA for unsorted samples was obtained from approximately 100 million PBMCs. Repertoires were generated with immunoSEQ multiplex PCR, while TCRdb's copy carries only in-frame clones and drops some. The repertoire holds about half a million clones, with roughly 80% as singletons. This sample is part of a study of shared clonotypes between healthy human individuals. Broader study findings: It was the few donors that limited the genetic and exposure-history diversity represented.

The specimen was PBMCs. This receptor was taken from a woman aged 40 to 49 in good health. Some clones in this sample may be carry-over from other donors' samples.

The CDR3 loop reads CASSSTNTGEPFF. The CDR3 DNA is TGTGCCAGCAGCTCGACAAACACCGGGGAGCCGTTTTTT. The chain employs TRBV7-9 and TRBJ2-2; D is perhaps TRBD2 (5 bases). The CDR3 covers 13 residues. Germline V gene lookup returns CDR1 SEHNR and CDR2 FQNEAQ (reference sequence).